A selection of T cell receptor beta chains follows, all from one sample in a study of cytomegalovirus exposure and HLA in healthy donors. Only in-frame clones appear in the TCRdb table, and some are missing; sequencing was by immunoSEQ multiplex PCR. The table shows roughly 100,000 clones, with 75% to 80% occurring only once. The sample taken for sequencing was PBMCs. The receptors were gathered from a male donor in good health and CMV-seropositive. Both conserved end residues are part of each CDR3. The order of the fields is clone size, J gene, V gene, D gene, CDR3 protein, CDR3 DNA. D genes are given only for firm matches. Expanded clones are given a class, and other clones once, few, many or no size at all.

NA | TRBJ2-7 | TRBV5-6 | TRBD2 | CASSLGLAFRGSYEQYF | TGTGCCAGCAGCTTGGGACTAGCGTTCAGAGGGTCCTACGAGCAGTACTTC
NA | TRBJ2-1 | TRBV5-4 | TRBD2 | CASSKGLDAVNEQFF | TGTGCCAGCAGCAAGGGACTAGACGCCGTCAATGAGCAGTTCTTC
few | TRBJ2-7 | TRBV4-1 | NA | CASSAGASFYEQYF | TGCGCCAGCAGCGCAGGGGCTAGCTTCTACGAGCAGTACTTC
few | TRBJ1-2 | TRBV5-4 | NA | CASSFGSLNYGYTF | TGTGCCAGCAGCTTTGGCAGTCTCAACTATGGCTACACCTTC
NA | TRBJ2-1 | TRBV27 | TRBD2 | CASMRAGVPHEQFF | TGTGCCAGCATGCGAGCGGGAGTACCCCATGAGCAGTTCTTC
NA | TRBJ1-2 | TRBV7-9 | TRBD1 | CASSFGTANYGYTF | TGTGCCAGCAGCTTTGGGACAGCTAACTATGGCTACACCTTC
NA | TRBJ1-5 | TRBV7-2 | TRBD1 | CASSSQGNQPQHF | TGTGCCAGCAGCTCACAGGGGAATCAGCCCCAGCATTTT
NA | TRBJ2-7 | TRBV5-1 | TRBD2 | CASSWSGTSSYEQYF | TGCGCCAGCAGCTGGAGCGGGACGAGCTCCTACGAGCAGTACTTC
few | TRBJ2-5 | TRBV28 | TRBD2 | CASSTRLAIGGTQYF | TGTGCCAGCAGTACCAGACTAGCGATTGGAGGGACCCAGTACTTC
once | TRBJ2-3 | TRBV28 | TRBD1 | CASGQGTSTDTQYF | TGTGCCAGCGGACAGGGGACTAGCACAGATACGCAGTATTTT
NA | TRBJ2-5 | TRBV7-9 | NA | CASSLRRVTDETQYF | TGTGCCAGCAGCTTACGCAGGGTCACCGACGAGACCCAGTACTTC
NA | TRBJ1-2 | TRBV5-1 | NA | CASSLQEPYGYTF | TGCGCCAGCAGCTTGCAAGAGCCCTATGGCTACACCTTC
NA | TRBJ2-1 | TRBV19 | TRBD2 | CASLGTSGRSSYNEQFF | TGTGCCAGTCTTGGGACTAGCGGGAGAAGCTCCTACAATGAGCAGTTCTTC
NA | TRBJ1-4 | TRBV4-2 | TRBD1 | CASSQENRDRGYEKLFF | TGTGCCAGCAGCCAAGAAAACCGGGACAGGGGGTATGAAAAACTGTTTTTT
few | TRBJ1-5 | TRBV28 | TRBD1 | CASSQGTGGIYQPQHF | TGTGCCAGCAGCCAAGGGACAGGGGGAATCTATCAGCCCCAGCATTTT
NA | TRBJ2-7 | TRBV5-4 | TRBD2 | CASSLDAGGPYEQYF | TGTGCCAGCAGCTTGGATGCGGGAGGGCCCTACGAGCAGTACTTC
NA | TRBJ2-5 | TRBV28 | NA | CASRARVQETQYF | TGTGCCAGCAGAGCCAGGGTGCAAGAGACCCAGTACTTC
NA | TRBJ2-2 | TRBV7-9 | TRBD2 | CASSLRGRASTGELFF | TGTGCCAGCAGCTTACGCGGGAGGGCCTCGACCGGGGAGCTGTTTTTT
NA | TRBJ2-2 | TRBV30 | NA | CAWKEILGVVTGELFF | TGTGCCTGGAAAGAGATACTCGGGGTAGTCACCGGGGAGCTGTTTTTT
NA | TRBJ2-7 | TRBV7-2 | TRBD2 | CASSLNGGGDGYEQYF | TGTGCCAGCAGCTTAAATGGTGGGGGGGACGGGTACGAGCAGTACTTC
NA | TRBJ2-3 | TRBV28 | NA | CASSSGTSLSADTQYF | TGTGCCAGCAGTTCCGGTACTAGTTTGTCCGCAGATACGCAGTATTTT
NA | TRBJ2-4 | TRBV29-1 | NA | CSVEPGGKNIQYF | TGCAGCGTTGAACCAGGGGGGAAAAACATTCAGTACTTC
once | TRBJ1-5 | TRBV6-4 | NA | CASSLRSNQPQHF | TGTGCCAGCAGCCTACGCAGCAATCAGCCCCAGCATTTT
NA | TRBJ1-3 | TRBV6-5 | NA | CASSYGRISGNTIYF | TGTGCCAGCAGTTACGGCAGGATATCTGGAAACACCATATATTTT
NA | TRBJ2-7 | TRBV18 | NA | CASSPWGREQYF | TGTGCCAGCTCACCTTGGGGGCGCGAGCAGTACTTC
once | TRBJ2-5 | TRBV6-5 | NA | CASSYSAHRQETQYF | TGTGCCAGCAGTTACTCGGCGCACAGACAAGAGACCCAGTACTTC
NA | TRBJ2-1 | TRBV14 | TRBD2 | CASSPPSGRAHEQFF | TGTGCCAGCAGCCCCCCTAGCGGGAGGGCCCATGAGCAGTTCTTC
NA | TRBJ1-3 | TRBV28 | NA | CASSTPNRAGNTIYF | TGTGCCAGCAGTACCCCGAACAGGGCTGGAAACACCATATATTTT
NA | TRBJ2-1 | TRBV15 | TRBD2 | CATSKSGTSSDEQFF | TGTGCCACCAGCAAATCCGGGACTAGTTCCGATGAGCAGTTCTTC
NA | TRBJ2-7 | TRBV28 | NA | CASGLVRGSYEQYF | TGTGCCAGCGGCCTCGTTAGGGGGTCCTACGAGCAGTACTTC
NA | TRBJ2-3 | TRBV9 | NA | CASSPGGSRTDTQYF | TGTGCCAGCAGCCCCGGTGGGAGCCGGACAGATACGCAGTATTTT
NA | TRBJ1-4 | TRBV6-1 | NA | CASRFNEKLFF | TGTGCCAGCCGTTTTAATGAAAAACTGTTTTTT
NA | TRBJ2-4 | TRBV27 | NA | CASSTAREVDIQYF | TGTGCCAGCAGTACGGCGAGGGAGGTAGACATTCAGTACTTC
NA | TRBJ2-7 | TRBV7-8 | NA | CASSRSGDRSVLEQYF | TGTGCCAGCAGTAGGTCTGGAGACAGGTCCGTGTTGGAGCAGTACTTC
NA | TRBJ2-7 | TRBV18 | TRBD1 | CASSGTGGAYEQYF | TGTGCCAGCTCAGGGACAGGGGGAGCCTACGAGCAGTACTTC
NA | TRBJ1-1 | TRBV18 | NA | CASSGGGLGTEAFF | TGTGCCAGCTCAGGAGGTGGGCTGGGGACTGAAGCTTTCTTT
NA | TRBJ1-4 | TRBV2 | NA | CASSLSGATNEKLFF | TGTGCCAGCAGTCTGTCGGGTGCAACTAATGAAAAACTGTTTTTT
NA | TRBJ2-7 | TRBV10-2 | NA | CASSEIGRRGKQYF | TGCGCCAGCAGTGAGATTGGTAGGAGGGGTAAGCAGTACTTC
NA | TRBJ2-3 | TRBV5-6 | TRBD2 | CASSLRISGPTDTQYF | TGTGCCAGCAGTTTGAGGATTAGCGGGCCCACAGATACGCAGTATTTT
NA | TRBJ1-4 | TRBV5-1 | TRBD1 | CASRDGQGAVREKLFF | TGCGCCAGCAGAGACGGACAGGGGGCGGTCCGGGAAAAACTGTTTTTT
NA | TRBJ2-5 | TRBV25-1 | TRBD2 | CASSGASGSSPRQYF | TGTGCCAGCAGTGGAGCTAGCGGGAGTTCCCCGCGGCAGTACTTC
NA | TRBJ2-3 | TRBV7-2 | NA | CASSLPRVDTQYF | TGTGCCAGCAGCTTGCCCCGGGTTGATACGCAGTATTTT
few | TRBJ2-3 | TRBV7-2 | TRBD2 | CASSYDTGGSTDTQYF | TGTGCCAGCAGCTACGACACGGGAGGTAGCACAGATACGCAGTATTTT
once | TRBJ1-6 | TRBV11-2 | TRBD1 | CASSSRQGHNNSPLHF | TGTGCCAGCAGTTCCAGACAGGGCCACAATAATTCACCCCTCCACTTT
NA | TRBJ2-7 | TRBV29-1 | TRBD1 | CSVGTGSYEQYF | TGCAGCGTCGGGACAGGGAGCTACGAGCAGTACTTC
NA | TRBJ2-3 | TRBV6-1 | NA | CASSESLPGTDTQYF | TGTGCCAGCAGTGAATCCCTACCGGGCACAGATACGCAGTATTTT
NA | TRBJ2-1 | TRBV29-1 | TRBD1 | CSVLTGTVSSYNEQFF | TGCAGCGTTCTTACGGGGACAGTCAGCTCCTACAATGAGCAGTTCTTC
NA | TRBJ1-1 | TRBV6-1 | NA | CASSEGGHGGMVFF | TGTGCCAGCAGTGAAGGGGGACACGGGGGGATGGTTTTCTTT
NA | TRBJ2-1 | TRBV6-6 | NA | CASSRGAAEQFF | TGTGCCAGCAGCCGCGGGGCGGCAGAGCAGTTCTTC
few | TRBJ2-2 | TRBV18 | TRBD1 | CASSPSRTGGGGELFF | TGTGCCAGCTCACCATCCAGGACAGGCGGTGGCGGGGAGCTGTTTTTT
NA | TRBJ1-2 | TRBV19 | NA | CASSWSRRDGYTF | TGTGCCAGTAGTTGGAGCAGGCGGGATGGCTACACCTTC
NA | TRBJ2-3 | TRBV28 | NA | CASSPSLDIPIAQYF | TGTGCCAGCAGTCCCTCCCTCGACATCCCCATAGCGCAGTATTTT
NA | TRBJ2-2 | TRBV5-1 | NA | CASSFSGGSGNTGELFF | TGCGCCAGCAGCTTCTCTGGGGGGAGTGGGAACACCGGGGAGCTGTTTTTT
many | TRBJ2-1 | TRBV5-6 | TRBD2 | CASSPRPGLRYNEQFF | TGTGCCAGCAGCCCCCGACCGGGACTACGTTACAATGAGCAGTTCTTC